The clone carrying this T cell receptor beta chain showed up just a few times. This record belongs to a study of blood T cell repertoires in COVID-19. Germline V lookup: CDR1 SGHRS, CDR2 YFSETQ. J lost 7 bases, V lost 0 bases, and 8 bases had no gene match. The CDR3 spans 16 residues. Measured with immunoSEQ multiplex PCR; TCRdb has only the in-frame clones, and not every one. The repertoire has around 200,000 clones, roughly nine tenths of them found once; the top ten carry roughly 2.6%. The sample comprised PBMCs or T cells enriched from blood (not recorded which). The receptor's source is a woman in her twenties or thirties who had recovered from COVID-19. The J gene is TRBJ1-1, the V gene TRBV5-1, with 11 positions matching TRBD1. The CDR3 DNA is TGCGCCAGCAGCTTGGACCCGGGACAGGGGGATGGTGAAGCTTTCTTT. This gives the protein CASSLDPGQGDGEAFF.